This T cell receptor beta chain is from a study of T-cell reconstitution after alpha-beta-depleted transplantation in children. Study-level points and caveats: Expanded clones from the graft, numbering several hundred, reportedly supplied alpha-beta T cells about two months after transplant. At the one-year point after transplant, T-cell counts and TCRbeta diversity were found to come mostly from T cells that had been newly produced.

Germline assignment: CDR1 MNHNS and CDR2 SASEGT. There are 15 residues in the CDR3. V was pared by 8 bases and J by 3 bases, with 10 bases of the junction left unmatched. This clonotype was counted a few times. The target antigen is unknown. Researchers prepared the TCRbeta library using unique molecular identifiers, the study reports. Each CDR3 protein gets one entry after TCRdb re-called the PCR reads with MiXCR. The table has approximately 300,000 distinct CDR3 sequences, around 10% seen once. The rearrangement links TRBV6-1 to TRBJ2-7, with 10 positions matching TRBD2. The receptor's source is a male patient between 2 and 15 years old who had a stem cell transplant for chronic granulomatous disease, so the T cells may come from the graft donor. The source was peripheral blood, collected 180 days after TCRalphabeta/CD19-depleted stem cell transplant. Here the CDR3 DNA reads TGTGCCAGCCGGATCGATAGCGGGGGGTACTACGAGCAGTACTTC. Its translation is CASRIDSGGYYEQYF.